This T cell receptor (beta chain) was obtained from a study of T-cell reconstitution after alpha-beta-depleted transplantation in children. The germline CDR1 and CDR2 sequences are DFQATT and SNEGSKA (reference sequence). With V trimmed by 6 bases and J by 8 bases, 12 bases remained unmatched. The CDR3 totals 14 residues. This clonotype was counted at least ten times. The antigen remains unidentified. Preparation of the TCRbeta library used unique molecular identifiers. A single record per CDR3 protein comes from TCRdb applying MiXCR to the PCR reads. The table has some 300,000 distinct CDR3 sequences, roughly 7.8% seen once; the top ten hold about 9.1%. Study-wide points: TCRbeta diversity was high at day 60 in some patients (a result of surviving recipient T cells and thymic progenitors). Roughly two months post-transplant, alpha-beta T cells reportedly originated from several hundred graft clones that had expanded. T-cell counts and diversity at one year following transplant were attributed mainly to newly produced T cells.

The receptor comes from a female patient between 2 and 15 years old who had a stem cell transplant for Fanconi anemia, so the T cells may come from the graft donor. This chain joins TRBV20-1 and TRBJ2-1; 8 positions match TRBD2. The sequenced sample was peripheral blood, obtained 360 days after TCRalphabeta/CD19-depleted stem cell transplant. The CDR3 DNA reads TGCAGTGCCGTAAAGAGCGGGGGTGCGGATGAGCAGTTCTTC. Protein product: CSAVKSGGADEQFF.